The present T cell receptor (beta chain) was sequenced within a study of early T cells in non-severe SARS-CoV-2 infection. This CDR3 has 14 amino acids. CDR1 and CDR2 from the germline V gene are SNHLY and FYNNEI. Deletions cut 8 bases from V and 0 bases from J, with 11 bases between. TCRdb fed the 5' RACE reads into MiXCR, producing one record per CDR3 protein. The table records over 50,000 distinct CDR3 sequences, 15% of them present only once. The genes are TRBV2 and TRBJ1-5; no clear D gene. Material: whole blood, obtained at baseline. This TCR came from an adult who was a healthcare worker with PCR-confirmed SARS-CoV-2 infection or an uninfected control (not recorded which). The CDR3, as DNA: TGTGCCAGCTTGGAGAGGGATAGCAATCAGCCCCAGCATTTT. Translation: CASLERDSNQPQHF.